The 14 T cell receptor beta chains listed next were all sequenced from one sample in a study of cytomegalovirus exposure and HLA in healthy donors. PCR amplification relied on 60 Vbeta primers (plus 13 Jbeta primers). Sequenced by immunoSEQ multiplex PCR; TCRdb stores in-frame clones only, minus some. The repertoire holds 250,000 or so clones, over 70% seen once, with roughly 7.4% in the top ten. The sample taken for sequencing was PBMCs. The receptor set was obtained from a woman aged 60 to 75 in good health and CMV-seropositive.

The rearrangement joins TRBV27 to TRBJ1-2; unclear D gene. Looked up from germline, CDR1 is MNHEY and CDR2 is SMNVEV (reference sequence). The V gene lost 0 bases and the J gene lost 2 bases, with 7 bases spanning the gap. The CDR3 runs 14 residues. CDR3 region: CASSLSGANYGYTF. CDR3 DNA: TGTGCCAGCAGTTTATCGGGAGCCAACTATGGCTACACCTTC.

The chain joins TRBV27 to TRBJ2-1; 8 nucleotides match TRBD2. Germline CDR1 is MNHEY and CDR2 is SMNVEV (reference sequence). There are 14 residues in the CDR3. V was pared by 7 bases and J by 12 bases, with 14 bases of the junction left unmatched. CDR3 residues: CASTSSGSYPLQFF. In DNA, the CDR3 is TGTGCCAGCACCTCGAGCGGGAGCTATCCTTTGCAGTTCTTC.

The table lists this clone with a few counts. This chain links TRBV18 with TRBJ1-1; 7 bases align to TRBD1. The CDR3 spans 14 residues. Germline CDR1 is KGHSH and CDR2 is LQKENI. Trimming cost V 4 bases and J 8 bases; bases outside gene matches: 10. CDR3 protein: CASSLGAGQREAFF. CDR3 in DNA: TGTGCCAGCTCACTTGGGGCGGGACAGAGAGAAGCTTTCTTT.

The chain joins TRBV2 to TRBJ1-2, with D possibly matching TRBD1 (5 bases). Trimming removed 7 bases at V and 4 bases at J, with 16 bases between. The CDR3 extends over 14 amino acids. The V gene's germline CDR1 is SNHLY and CDR2 FYNNEI. The CDR3 nucleotides are TGTGCCAGCAACGTACAGGCTCAATCCTATGGCTACACCTTC. Residues: CASNVQAQSYGYTF.

This clone turned up a few times. The chain is built from TRBV4-1 and TRBJ1-3; no firm D call. V lost 0 bases to trimming and J lost 1 base, with 7 bases between them. This CDR3 is 15 amino acids long. CDR1 is MGHRA and CDR2 is YSYEKL in the germline V gene. CDR3 nucleotides: TGCGCCAGCAGCCAAGATCCGACATCTGGAAACACCATATATTTT. It codes for CASSQDPTSGNTIYF.

The genes are TRBV4-1 and TRBJ2-5, with 12 bases lining up with TRBD1. The J call may be faulty, since TRBJ2-7 better matches the DNA end. The germline gives CDR1 MGHRA, CDR2 YSYEKL. The CDR3 length is 14 residues. Written as DNA, the CDR3 is TGCGCCAGCAGCCGGGGACAGGGGGCCGACGAGCAGTACTTC. Translating it yields CASSRGQGADEQYF.

The CDR3 DNA sequence: TGCGCCAGCAGCCATGAGTCCCGCACTGAAGCTTTCTTT. The encoded protein is CASSHESRTEAFF. This chain connects TRBV4-1 to TRBJ1-1, with D uncertain. Trimming removed 3 bases at V and 4 bases at J, with 9 bases between. The CDR3 length is 13 residues. The V gene's germline CDR1 is MGHRA and CDR2 YSYEKL.

V is TRBV28 and J is TRBJ1-1; D not certain. Germline CDR1 is MDHEN and CDR2 is SYDVKM. This CDR3 comprises 13 residues. Trimming stripped 6 bases from V and 1 base from J, with 9 bases between. The CDR3 bases are TGTGCCAGCAGAGCAGAGGGGAACACTGAAGCTTTCTTT. Amino acid sequence: CASRAEGNTEAFF.

The chain uses TRBV7-9 and TRBJ2-7; TRBD1 matches 9 bases. The CDR3 length is 15 residues. The J segment lost 6 bases and the V segment lost 3 bases, leaving 9 bases of the junction unmatched. Per germline, CDR1 SEHNR and CDR2 FQNEAQ (reference sequence). The CDR3 bases are TGTGCCAGCAGCTTTACCTCTGGGACAGGGCGCGAGCAGTACTTC. Amino acids: CASSFTSGTGREQYF.

V gene TRBV6-6 combines with J gene TRBJ2-1, with 11 bases fitting TRBD2. With 6 bases clipped from V and 3 bases from J, the junction kept 7 bases outside the gene matches. The germline V gene encodes CDR1 MNHNY and CDR2 SVGAGI (reference sequence). The CDR3 has 16 amino acids. The chain's CDR3 is CASRLRLAGHYNEQFF. The CDR3 region has the DNA TGTGCCAGCAGACTCAGACTAGCGGGACACTACAATGAGCAGTTCTTC.

The rearrangement uses TRBV6-1 and TRBJ1-2; D call uncertain. Germline values: CDR1 MNHNS, CDR2 SASEGT. CDR3 length: 15 amino acids. V was cut by 6 bases and J by 1 base, with 15 bases left in between. The CDR3 DNA sequence: TGTGCCAGCAGCCGCCGGGCGGGAGTTAACTATGGCTACACCTTC. It codes for CASSRRAGVNYGYTF.

V gene TRBV27 combines with J gene TRBJ2-7; 8 nucleotides align to TRBD1. The CDR3 is 15 amino acids. The trim removed 5 bases at V and 6 bases at J, leaving 12 bases unmatched. Germline values: CDR1 MNHEY, CDR2 SMNVEV (reference sequence). CDR3 sequence reads: CASSQSARQGTEQYF. For the CDR3, the DNA is TGTGCCAGCAGTCAGAGTGCCAGACAGGGGACCGAGCAGTACTTC.

V gene TRBV6-5 combines with J gene TRBJ2-7; D gene uncertain. Trimming stripped 2 bases from V and 3 bases from J, with 2 bases between. Per germline, CDR1 MNHEY and CDR2 SVGAGI. The CDR3 runs to 11 residues. The CDR3 loop is CASSYRYEQYF. Here the CDR3 DNA reads TGTGCCAGCAGTTACCGCTACGAGCAGTACTTC.

This chain uses TRBV5-1 with TRBJ2-7; 8 nucleotides line up with TRBD2. Germline lookup yields CDR1 SGHRS and CDR2 YFSETQ. CDR3 length equals 13 residues. Unmatched junction bases numbered 5, after V lost 4 bases and J lost 5 bases. The CDR3 loop is CASSPGGNDEQYF. The CDR3 coding sequence is TGCGCCAGCAGCCCGGGAGGGAACGACGAGCAGTACTTC.